This T cell receptor beta chain originates from a study of T cell repertoires in cytomegalovirus infection. Study summary: Evidence of both CMV infection and a matching HLA type came from public TCR beta signatures.

Findings and caveats of the study: Dominant in the ex vivo response were TCR beta clonotypes restricted by HLA-C and specific for CMV.

This clonotype appeared many times. The antigen is not known. Trimming stripped 5 bases from V and 10 bases from J, with 21 bases between. This CDR3 is built from 15 residues. Germline CDR1 SGHVS, CDR2 FQNEAQ. TCRdb reprocessed the reads via MiXCR and lists one record per CDR3 protein. The table shows some 130,000 distinct CDR3 sequences, with approximately 30% occurring only once. Sequenced here: CD8+ T cells from cultured PBMCs, sampled from culture after CMV antigen stimulation. The sequence came from a human donor in good health (CMV status not recorded). Some clones in this sample may be carry-over from other donors' samples. V is TRBV7-8 and J is TRBJ1-5; possible D gene TRBD1, 5 bases. The CDR3 protein is CASSPVPGPSRPQHF. CDR3 coding DNA: TGTGCCAGCAGCCCCGTCCCGGGACCGTCCCGACCCCAGCATTTT.